This T cell receptor (beta chain) was recovered during a study of patients with pleural tuberculosis (TCRdb year 2014). Instrument used: Illumina Genome Analyzer IIx. Using fastp trimming at Q25 and MiXCR clonotype assembly, TCRdb reanalyzed the public sequencing data and kept in-frame beta chains. Every CDR3 protein is listed once, alongside the most common genes and DNA of its rows. The table for this sample lists 45,000 to 60,000 distinct CDR3 sequences; 6% to 8% of them were counted only once. In total, the top ten clones hold 15% to 20% of the sample. This clonotype was counted many times. The antigen this receptor binds is unknown. No clone much larger than this one lies a single base away; base qualities are absent. V gives up 2 bases and J gives up 7 bases, and the segment between their germline ends measures 15 bases. Looking up the germline V gene yields CDR1 MNHEY and CDR2 SVGEGT. There are 15 amino acids in the CDR3, from cysteine to phenylalanine inclusive. Only the CDR3 DNA stays, 45 bases, in frame from base 1.

Rearrangement joined TRBV6-2 or TRBV6-3 to TRBJ2-1; the D segment cannot be called with confidence. The origin of this receptor is a human donor with pleural tuberculosis. The CDR3 region reads CASSYPKKRLNEQFF. The DNA reads TGTGCCAGCAGTTACCCCAAGAAACGGCTAAATGAGCAGTTCTTC.